Following are 2 T cell receptor delta chains from one sample sequenced in a study of gamma-delta chains in newborns, infants, children. TCRdb re-analyzed the reads via CATT. The table has about 3,800 delta-chain clones, less than 2.5% seen once; the top ten hold approximately 8.5%. Sequenced: blood. These receptors came from a child who was a newborn, infant or young child, either healthy, febrile or measles-vaccinated (not recorded which).

By share, this clone counts as medium-sized. The chain uses TRAV29/DV5 and TRDJ3; 8 positions match TRDD3. Trimming cost V 1 base and J 0 bases; bases outside gene matches: 6. Germline-derived CDR1 and CDR2 are NSMFDY and ISSIKDK. The CDR3 loop spans 18 amino acids. CDR3 protein: CAASRTGGGSWDTRQMFF. The CDR3 nucleotides read TGTGCAGCAAGCCGCACTGGGGGTGGCTCCTGGGACACCCGACAGATGTTTTTC.

As regards this clone: The junction shows a germline mismatch at one end, possibly a read error. The chain joins TRDV2 to TRDJ3; 8 bases are a match to TRDD3. Germline values: CDR1 GEAIGNYY, CDR2 EKD. The CDR3 runs 17 residues. This chain's CDR3 is CACGTLGDSWDTRQMFF. The CDR3 nucleotides are TGTGCCTGTGGCACCCTGGGGGACTCCTGGGACACCCGACAGATGTTTTTC.